The 13 T cell receptor beta chains below were found in one sample sequenced in a study of spatial heterogeneity in lung cancer. Time point of the sample: sample taken at primary tumor resection. From tumor, nontumor lung or frozen PBMC, whole RNA was taken unsorted for sequencing. Via MiXCR, TCRdb re-called the 5' RACE reads, giving one row per CDR3 protein. The sample includes about 75,000 distinct CDR3 sequences, 13% of them seen just once. Material: PBMCs, obtained at surgery. The source is a male donor with early-stage non-small cell lung cancer.

This clonotype was observed a few times. The DNA for the CDR3 is TGTGCCAGCAGCTTAGCTACAGCGGGCACAGATACGCAGTATTTT. It is translated as CASSLATAGTDTQYF. The chain couples TRBV7-9 to TRBJ2-3; tentative D call: TRBD2 (5 bases). The CDR3 is made up of 15 amino acids. The germline V and J ends were trimmed by 0 bases and 1 base, with 8 bases remaining between them. Germline lookup yields CDR1 SEHNR and CDR2 FQNEAQ (reference sequence).

The chain is built from TRBV5-1 and TRBJ1-6; 7 bases map to TRBD1. The CDR3 loop spans 14 amino acids. In germline, CDR1 is SGHRS, CDR2 YFSETQ. Trimming cost V 4 bases and J 7 bases; bases outside gene matches: 5. CDR3 region: CASSSQTGNSPLHF. CDR3 nucleotide sequence: TGCGCCAGCAGCAGTCAGACAGGGAATTCACCCCTCCACTTT.

A few counts support this clonotype. The rearrangement joins TRBV7-9 to TRBJ1-5, with a possible D match to TRBD1 (6 bases). The CDR3 consists of 16 residues. Trimming took 5 bases from V and 3 from J, leaving 17 bases between them. Looked up from germline, CDR1 is SEHNR and CDR2 is FQNEAQ (reference sequence). The CDR3 DNA is TGTGCCAGCAGCCATTCCGGGGGGGGCCTCAATCAGCCCCAGCATTTT. Translating gives CASSHSGGGLNQPQHF.

This sequence joins TRBV11-2 and TRBJ1-3; D unresolved. Germline values: CDR1 SGHAT, CDR2 FQNNGV. Trimming took 4 bases from V and 0 from J, leaving 19 bases between them. The CDR3 runs 18 residues. The CDR3 here is CASSSPFTYTNSGNTIYF. CDR3 DNA sequence: TGTGCCAGCAGCTCACCCTTCACATACACTAACTCTGGAAACACCATATATTTT.

The chain combines TRBV7-2 with TRBJ2-2; D is possibly TRBD2 (6 bases). The CDR3 is 14 amino acids. V shed 5 bases and J shed 7 bases, with 14 bases lying between them. Germline assignment: CDR1 SGHTA and CDR2 FQGNSA. Here the CDR3 DNA reads TGTGCCAGCAGCCGCCGGGGGTCTGGCGGGGAGCTGTTTTTT. Translating gives CASSRRGSGGELFF.

This clonotype was detected ten times or more. CDR3 loop: CASSEATVLAGYEQYF. DNA of the CDR3: TGTGCCAGCAGTGAAGCGACCGTACTAGCGGGATACGAGCAGTACTTC. The genes are TRBV6-1 and TRBJ2-7; TRBD2 aligns across 10 bases. CDR1 and CDR2 from the germline V gene are MNHNS and SASEGT. The CDR3 totals 16 residues. After removal of 0 bases from V and 4 bases from J, the junction contained 6 bases not matched to a gene.

This clonotype showed up many times. A read error may account for a junction end that differs from germline. CDR3: CASSFRDSDTQYF. The CDR3 DNA sequence: TGTGCTAGCAGCTTCCGAGATTCAGATACGCAGTATTTT. The rearrangement uses TRBV7-7 and TRBJ2-3, with D hard to call. The CDR3 is made up of 13 amino acids. Germline CDR1 SSHAT, CDR2 FNYEAQ (reference sequence).

At least ten counts were recorded for this clonotype. The chain carries TRBV27 and TRBJ2-2, with no clear D. The CDR3 has 14 residues. The V end was cut by 7 bases, the J end by 1 base, with 10 bases between. Germline loops: CDR1 MNHEY, CDR2 SMNVEV (reference sequence). Here the CDR3 DNA reads TGTGCCAGCACCCTCGGAGTGAACACCGGGGAGCTGTTTTTT. Its protein is CASTLGVNTGELFF.

The chain recombines TRBV11-2 with TRBJ1-1; tentative D call: TRBD1 (5 bases). Germline V lookup: CDR1 SGHAT, CDR2 FQNNGV. The V end was cut by 5 bases, the J end by 1 base, with 17 bases between. The CDR3 spans 16 residues. The CDR3 region has the DNA TGTGCCAGCAGCCCGTGGGCGGGGGGAGAGAACACTGAAGCTTTCTTT. Translated, it gives CASSPWAGGENTEAFF.

This clonotype has a handful of counts. The rearrangement links TRBV29-1 to TRBJ2-2; 9 bases are a match to TRBD1. V was pared by 7 bases and J by 6 bases, with 9 bases of the junction left unmatched. Per the germline V gene, CDR1 is SQVTM and CDR2 is ANQGSEA. CDR3 length equals 14 residues. The CDR3 region is CSAKQGAVAGELFF. CDR3 DNA: TGCAGCGCTAAACAGGGGGCGGTGGCCGGGGAGCTGTTTTTT.

This clonotype was observed a handful of times. The rearrangement links TRBV29-1 to TRBJ2-3; TRBD1 agrees at 8 bases. V trimming: 1 base; J trimming: 0 bases; junction bases outside the gene matches: 3. This CDR3 spans 15 amino acids. Germline V lookup: CDR1 SQVTM, CDR2 ANQGSEA. This CDR3 is CSVEVTGVSTDTQYF. CDR3 nucleotides: TGCAGCGTTGAAGTGACAGGGGTGAGCACAGATACGCAGTATTTT.

This clonotype was counted only a few times. The chain is built from TRBV5-8 and TRBJ2-5; 8 bases agree with TRBD1. With V trimmed by 1 base and J by 5 bases, 4 bases remained unmatched. Per germline, CDR1 SGHTS and CDR2 YDEGEE. The CDR3 has 14 amino acids. The CDR3 nucleotides read TGTGCCAGCAGCTTGTCCAGGGGGCACGAGACCCAGTACTTC. It codes for CASSLSRGHETQYF.

This clonotype was detected many times. The chain recombines TRBV29-1 with TRBJ2-1; 9 bases align to TRBD1. V dropped 5 bases and J dropped 6; count of bases not matched to a gene: 5. In germline, CDR1 is SQVTM, CDR2 ANQGSEA. CDR3 length: 13 amino acids. The CDR3 bases are TGCAGCGTTATCAGGGACAGGGCCAATGAGCAGTTCTTC. This sequence encodes CSVIRDRANEQFF.